Presented here are 11 T cell receptor beta chains from one specimen sequenced in a study of blood T cells in healthy people across ages. A sample-barcoded 5' primer and a J-beta primer mix were used in a second PCR of about 7 to 12 cycles. TCRdb used MiXCR to reprocess the 5' RACE reads, holding one entry per CDR3 protein. The repertoire holds under 2,000,000 distinct CDR3 sequences, with approximately 50% as singletons. The sequenced sample consisted of blood. The receptors come from a middle-aged woman in good health.

This clonotype has only a few counts. The chain is built from TRBV27 and TRBJ2-1; the D gene could be TRBD1 or TRBD2 (5 bases each). Germline V gene lookup returns CDR1 MNHEY and CDR2 SMNVEV (reference sequence). V dropped 2 bases and J dropped 11 bases, with 10 bases sitting between them. CDR3 size: 12 residues. The CDR3 coding sequence is TGTGCCAGCAGTTTAGGGGGACCGAAGCAGTTCTTC. This translates into CASSLGGPKQFF.

The chain carries TRBV28 and TRBJ2-5; 10 bases agree with TRBD2. CDR3 size: 14 residues. Germline V gene lookup returns CDR1 MDHEN and CDR2 SYDVKM. With 5 bases clipped from V and 5 bases from J, the junction kept 5 bases outside the gene matches. CDR3 coding DNA: TGTGCCAGCAGTCTAGCGGGGGAGGATGAGACCCAGTACTTC. This sequence encodes CASSLAGEDETQYF.

This clonotype was seen just once. The chain combines TRBV28 with TRBJ2-3; 9 positions match TRBD2. The V segment lost 6 bases and the J segment 5 bases; nucleotides outside the gene matches: 6. The CDR3 is 14 residues long. The germline gives CDR1 MDHEN, CDR2 SYDVKM. The DNA for the CDR3 is TGTGCCAGCAGCCTAGCGGGGATAGAAGATACGCAGTATTTT. Residues: CASSLAGIEDTQYF.

A few counts support this clonotype. The rearrangement uses TRBV10-3 and TRBJ1-2, with D possibly matching TRBD1 (5 bases). This CDR3 has 15 amino acids. V gave up 0 bases and J gave up 3 bases, with 11 bases separating them. The germline V gene encodes CDR1 ENHRY and CDR2 SYGVKD. For the CDR3, the DNA is TGTGCCATCAGTGAGTCTGAACGGGGGGACTATGGCTACACCTTC. This gives the protein CAISESERGDYGYTF.

The rearrangement uses TRBV20-1 and TRBJ2-6; TRBD1 matches at 9 bases. Germline V gene sequence: CDR1 DFQATT, CDR2 SNEGSKA (reference sequence). This CDR3 is built from 20 residues. Trimming cost V 0 bases and J 2 bases; bases outside gene matches: 14. The CDR3 is CSARDAKGDRERTGANVLTF. CDR3 nucleotide sequence: TGCAGTGCTAGAGATGCCAAAGGGGACAGGGAAAGGACTGGGGCCAACGTCCTGACTTTC.

This chain links TRBV13 with TRBJ1-2, with no clear D. V was trimmed by 5 bases and J by 5 bases, leaving 15 bases between them. Germline CDR1 PRHDT, CDR2 FYEKMQ (reference sequence). This CDR3 comprises 14 residues. CDR3 in amino acids: CASSGGPGHYGYTF. DNA for the CDR3: TGTGCCAGCAGCGGCGGGCCAGGCCATTATGGCTACACCTTC. The whole variable domain, remainder taken from reference TRBV13 and TRBJ1-2, is AAGVIQSPRHLIKEKRETATLKCYPIPRHDTVYWYQQGPGQDPQFLISFYEKMQSDKGSIPDRFSAQQFSDYHSELNMSSLELGDSALYFCASSGGPGHYGYTFGSGTRLTVV.

The genes are TRBV24-1 and TRBJ2-1; TRBD1 aligns across 8 bases. The V and J ends lost 2 bases and 15 bases, in that order; junction bases with no gene match: 8. The germline V gene encodes CDR1 KGHDR and CDR2 SFDVKD. CDR3 length equals 13 residues. The CDR3 protein is CATSDSPGQGWFF. The CDR3 DNA follows: TGTGCCACCAGTGATTCCCCCGGACAGGGTTGGTTCTTC.

This clonotype was seen only a few times. The chain uses TRBV10-3 and TRBJ2-3; weak D call: TRBD1 (5 bases). Germline V gene data show CDR1 as ENHRY and CDR2 as SYGVKD. This CDR3 region has 15 residues. The V gene lost 0 bases and the J gene lost 3 bases, with 10 bases spanning the gap. CDR3 sequence (DNA): TGTGCCATCAGTGAGTCATCAGGGTGGACAGATACGCAGTATTTT. It is translated as CAISESSGWTDTQYF.

The chain carries TRBV12-3 or TRBV12-4 and TRBJ1-5; TRBD1 aligns across 7 bases. This CDR3 region has 16 residues. V was pared by 5 bases and J by 4 bases, with 11 bases of the junction left unmatched. The CDR3 spells CASSKEVGTVNQPQHF. Here the CDR3 DNA reads TGTGCCAGCAGTAAGGAGGTGGGGACAGTTAATCAGCCCCAGCATTTT.

The rearrangement joins TRBV13 to TRBJ2-5; maybe TRBD2 (5 bases). Trimming removed 4 bases at V and 5 bases at J, with 20 bases between. Germline CDR1 and CDR2: PRHDT and FYEKMQ (reference sequence). The CDR3 loop spans 16 amino acids. CDR3 coding DNA: TGTGCCAGCAGCTGGAGAGACCGGGAAGCCCTCGAGACCCAGTACTTC. Protein product: CASSWRDREALETQYF. Looking up the rest from reference TRBV13 and TRBJ2-5 gives the full variable domain: AAGVIQSPRHLIKEKRETATLKCYPIPRHDTVYWYQQGPGQDPQFLISFYEKMQSDKGSIPDRFSAQQFSDYHSELNMSSLELGDSALYFCASSWRDREALETQYFGPGTRLLVL.

V is TRBV28 and J is TRBJ2-7; D is undetermined. CDR1 is MDHEN, CDR2 SYDVKM, per germline. V was cut by 10 bases and J by 5 bases, with 15 bases left in between. CDR3 size: 12 residues. This chain's CDR3 is CATCSQVDEQYF. The CDR3 nucleotides read TGTGCCACCTGTTCGCAGGTAGACGAGCAGTACTTC.